This T cell receptor (beta chain) was captured in a study of T-cell reconstitution after alpha-beta-depleted transplantation in children. The V end was cut by 2 bases, the J end by 1 base, with 8 bases between. Germline V gives CDR1 DFQATT, CDR2 SNEGSKA (reference sequence). The length of the CDR3 is 14 residues. This clonotype was seen repeatedly, ten times or more. The library targeted TCRbeta and was prepared with unique molecular identifiers. TCRdb used MiXCR to reprocess the PCR reads, holding one entry per CDR3 protein. This sample has about 690,000 distinct CDR3 sequences; over 15% occur once, and the top ten carry 1.1%.

The receptor was isolated from a human donor who donated a stem cell graft to a child with acute myeloid leukemia. The chain couples TRBV20-1 to TRBJ2-2, with unresolved D. The sequencing used PBMCs from the stem cell graft donor, collected from the stem cell graft. Here the CDR3 DNA reads TGCAGTGCTAGACCCTCCCAGAACACCGGGGAGCTGTTTTTT. It is translated as CSARPSQNTGELFF.